Given below is one T cell receptor beta chain in context. The data were obtained in a study of blood T cell repertoires in COVID-19. At the level of the study: Researchers got acute and convalescent COVID-19 samples from the United States, Italy and Spain. The cDNA or gDNA used as material had been derived from T cells, B-cell-depleted T cells, or PBMCs.

Per the study methods: Cell counts per sample came from amplifying reference gene primers. Generated by immunoSEQ multiplex PCR, the TCRdb table keeps only in-frame clones and is missing some. From that table come the V and J calls and clone size; the DNA was used to work out D and trimming. The sample includes 92,000 or so clones, approximately 88% of them seen just once. Germline V gene lookup returns CDR1 MNHEY and CDR2 SVGEGT. The CDR3 contains 16 residues. Trimming cost V 0 bases and J 2 bases, with 12 bases left between them. This rearrangement joins TRBV6-2 or TRBV6-3 to TRBJ2-3, with D perhaps TRBD2 (6 bases). The sequencing sample was made of peripheral blood. The sequence derives from a man in his 60s with acute or convalescent COVID-19. In DNA, the CDR3 is TGTGCCAGCAGTTACTCGGCTAGCGCCGACACAGATACGCAGTATTTT. It translates to CASSYSASADTDTQYF.